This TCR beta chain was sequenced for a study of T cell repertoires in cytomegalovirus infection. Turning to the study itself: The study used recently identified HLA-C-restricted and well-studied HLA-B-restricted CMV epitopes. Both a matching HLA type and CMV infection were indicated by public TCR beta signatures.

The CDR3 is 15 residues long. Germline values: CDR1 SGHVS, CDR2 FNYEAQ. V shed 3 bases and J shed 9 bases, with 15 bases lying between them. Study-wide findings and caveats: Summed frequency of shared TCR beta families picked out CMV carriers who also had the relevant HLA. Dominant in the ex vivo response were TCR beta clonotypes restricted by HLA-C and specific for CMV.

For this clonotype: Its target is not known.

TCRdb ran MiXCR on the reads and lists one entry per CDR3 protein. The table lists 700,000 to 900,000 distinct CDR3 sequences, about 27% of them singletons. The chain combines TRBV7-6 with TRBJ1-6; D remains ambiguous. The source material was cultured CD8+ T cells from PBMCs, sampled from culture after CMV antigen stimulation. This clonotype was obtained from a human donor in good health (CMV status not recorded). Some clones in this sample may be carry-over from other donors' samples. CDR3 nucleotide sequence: TGTGCCAGCAGCTTGGTCGGAGGGCTGGGTTCACCCCTCCACTTT. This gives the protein CASSLVGGLGSPLHF.